This TCR beta chain originates from a study of T cell repertoires in cytomegalovirus infection. The CDR3 consists of 18 residues. Germline assignment: CDR1 ENHRY and CDR2 SYGVKD. Trimming removed 4 bases at V and 0 bases at J, with 16 bases between. TCRdb called the reads again in MiXCR, with one record for every CDR3 protein. The sample carries 500,000 to 600,000 distinct CDR3 sequences, approximately 16% recorded once. This clonotype has more than one count but fewer than ten. The chain has TRBV10-3 and TRBJ2-6; D not certain. The sample taken for sequencing was CD8+ T cells from PBMCs. The sequence derives from a human donor in good health (CMV status not recorded). Some clones in this sample may be carry-over from other donors' samples. CDR3 nucleotide sequence: TGTGCCATCAGTGGGAGACAAAACCTTGACTCTGGGGCCAACGTCCTGACTTTC. Protein product: CAISGRQNLDSGANVLTF.